What follows is one TCR beta chain and its context. The clone's antigen remains unknown. Base qualities are missing; no much larger clone stands one base away. Library generation was performed with the immunoSEQ multiplex PCR assay. As stored in TCRdb, this immuneACCESS dataset retains in-frame rearrangements with V and J assigned. A fraction of the clones does not appear; measured against another copy, unresolved V genes explain less than half of the discrepancy, and the remainder lacks a known reason. The table for this sample lists 130,000 or so clones; roughly 90% of them were counted only once. Clones ranked in the top ten supply roughly 6% of the sample. This sample is part of a study of control samples from healthy donors and cancer patients (dated by TCRdb to the early 2020s). Via the germline V gene, CDR1 is ENHRY and CDR2 SYGVKD. V is trimmed back by 0 bases and J by 7 bases, and the junction contains 6 bases that no gene match accounts for. Inclusive of the bounding cysteine and phenylalanine, the CDR3 is 15 residues long. Only CDR3 DNA remains: 45 bases, in frame from the first base.

The TCR sequence derives from a man younger than 35 in good health. Recombination joined TRBV10-3 with TRBJ2-7, and 10 junctional nucleotides match TRBD2. Sample: blood. CDR3 loop: CAISESVAGGGEQYF. The sequenced DNA: TGTGCCATCAGTGAGTCGGTAGCGGGGGGAGGAGAGCAGTACTTC.